This T cell receptor beta chain emerged from a study of graft-versus-host responses after intestinal transplantation. The repertoire was sequenced with immunoSEQ multiplex PCR; TCRdb's copy has only in-frame clones and lacks some. The data contain some 90,000 clones, 90% of them singletons. This clone was counted between two and nine times. Its antigen is undetermined. Looked up from germline, CDR1 is SGHRS and CDR2 is YFSETQ. The CDR3 has 15 amino acids. J gave up 8 bases and V 4 bases, and 7 bases lay outside the gene matches. J is TRBJ1-6 and V is TRBV5-1; the match to TRBD1 covers 9 bases. Sequenced here: unstimulated CD4+ T cells sorted from spleen or lymph node cells, sampled before intestinal transplant. This clonotype originated in a human donor who received an intestinal transplant. CDR3 sequence: CASSPRQGEDSPLHF. The CDR3 DNA is TGCGCCAGCAGCCCTCGACAGGGGGAGGATTCACCCCTCCACTTT.